The 32 T cell receptor beta chains listed next were all sequenced from one sample in a study of Graves' ophthalmopathy and Graves' hyperthyroidism. RNA transcripts provided the template for amplifying TCR beta CDR3 regions. HTBI primers primed a first-round RT-PCR, and a second-round multiplex PCR followed. TCRdb re-analysed the multiplex PCR reads in MiXCR, keeping a single row per CDR3 protein. The table includes 600,000 to 950,000 distinct CDR3 sequences, around 40% detected once. The sequenced sample was peripheral blood. Receptor source: an adult man with Graves' ophthalmopathy.

This clonotype was counted ten times or more. The V and J genes are TRBV5-1 and TRBJ1-4, with 8 positions matching TRBD1. This CDR3 contains 14 residues. Germline-derived CDR1 and CDR2 are SGHRS and YFSETQ. V was pared by 1 base and J by 5 bases, with 1 base of the junction left unmatched. CDR3 DNA sequence: TGCGCCAGCAGCTTGAGGGACAGGAATGAAAAACTGTTTTTT. Amino acid sequence: CASSLRDRNEKLFF.

V and J are TRBV6-6 and TRBJ2-6, with D unclear. The ends were cut back, 4 bases at V and 4 bases at J, with 8 bases in the middle. The germline V gene encodes CDR1 MNHNY and CDR2 SVGAGI (reference sequence). This CDR3 has 14 amino acids. DNA for the CDR3: TGTGCCAGCAGTTTTGGGAAGGGGGCCAACGTCCTGACTTTC. Its translation is CASSFGKGANVLTF.

About this clonotype itself: A read error may explain this, as a much larger clone is one base away. DNA of the CDR3: TGCAGCTTAATAGTCGGGGAGCTGTTTTTT. This translates into CSLIVGELFF. The chain is built from TRBV29-1 and TRBJ2-2; D unresolved. There are 10 residues in the CDR3. From germline, CDR1 is SQVTM and CDR2 ANQGSEA. Trimming took off 8 bases at V and 7 bases at J, with 8 bases between the two ends.

The chain carries TRBV5-1 and TRBJ2-6; 7 bases fit TRBD2. Trimming took 0 bases from V and 4 from J; bases not matched to a gene: 1. This CDR3 has 15 residues. From germline, CDR1 is SGHRS and CDR2 YFSETQ. The CDR3, as DNA: TGCGCCAGCAGCTTGGTGACTAGCGGGGCCAACGTCCTGACTTTC. This sequence encodes CASSLVTSGANVLTF.

The table lists this clonotype with a count of one. A junction boundary mismatches the germline segment, possibly from a read error. V and J are TRBV20-1 and TRBJ1-2, with a weak D call TRBD1 (5 bases). Germline V CDR1 and CDR2: DFQATT, SNEGSKA (reference sequence). The CDR3 loop spans 12 amino acids. CDR3 sequence reads: CGARQRDYGYTF. The CDR3, as DNA: TGCGGTGCAAGACAGCGCGACTATGGCTACACCTTC.

This clonotype was counted at least ten times. At one end, the junction sequence differs from germline, possibly due to a read error. The chain employs TRBV15 and TRBJ2-7; 8 bases match TRBD1. CDR3 length equals 15 residues. From germline, CDR1 is LNHNV and CDR2 YYDKDF (reference sequence). CDR3 in DNA: TGTGCCACCAGCCCTGAGCCAGGGGGCCCCTACGAGGAGTACTTC. Translated, it gives CATSPEPGGPYEEYF.

About this clonotype: A much larger clone lies one base from this, so it may be a read error. Because the CDR3 is missing its conserved closing phenylalanine or tryptophan, this is likely a read error. V gene TRBV20-1 combines with J gene TRBJ1-1; D not resolved. CDR1 and CDR2 (germline): DFQATT, SNEGSKA (reference sequence). The length of the CDR3 is 13 residues. Trimming took off 5 bases at V and 3 bases at J, with 13 bases between the two ends. CDR3 amino acids: CSAPNDGYTEAFC. In DNA, the CDR3 is TGCAGTGCTCCAAACGACGGGTACACTGAAGCTTTCTGT.

This chain uses TRBV7-9 with TRBJ1-3; 7 bases match TRBD1. The germline gives CDR1 SEHNR, CDR2 FQNEAQ (reference sequence). This CDR3 comprises 15 residues. Trimming at V came to 6 bases and at J to 8 bases, leaving 13 bases not matched to a gene. The CDR3, as DNA: TGTGCCAGCAGTCCGGACAGGAGCTATGGCTACACCATATATTTT. Translated, it gives CASSPDRSYGYTIYF.

The chain has TRBV25-1 and TRBJ1-6; D remains unclear. V was clipped by 4 bases and J by 6 bases, with 13 bases between them. CDR1 and CDR2 from the germline V gene are MGHDK and SYGVNS. CDR3 length equals 15 residues. The CDR3 protein is CASSAVTRSNSPLHF. CDR3 nucleotide sequence: TGTGCCAGCAGTGCTGTGACACGATCTAATTCACCCCTCCACTTT.

V gene TRBV25-1 combines with J gene TRBJ1-1, with D hard to call. The CDR3 length is 14 residues. V gave up 5 bases and J gave up 1 base, with 11 bases separating them. CDR1 is MGHDK and CDR2 is SYGVNS in the germline V gene. The CDR3 reads CASSPLQQNTEAFF. The CDR3 DNA reads as TGTGCCAGCAGTCCCCTACAACAGAACACTGAAGCTTTCTTT.

The genes are TRBV7-1 and TRBJ2-2; 7 bases agree with TRBD1. TRBV7-1 is sorted into the ORF group, with uncertain function. The J segment lost 6 bases and the V segment lost 3 bases, leaving 7 bases of the junction unmatched. The CDR3 totals 15 residues. The CDR3 DNA is TGTGCCAGCAGCTCGGGGACAGAGGTCCCCGGGGAGCTGTTTTTT. It codes for CASSSGTEVPGELFF.

This clonotype was found once. A clone one base away is much larger, so this may be a read error. The chain carries TRBV24-1 and TRBJ1-5; D call uncertain. The germline V gene encodes CDR1 KGHDR and CDR2 SFDVKD. There are 13 residues in the CDR3. The CDR3 coding sequence is TGTGCCAGCAGTTTCACAGCGGATCAGTCCCAGCATTTT. Translating gives CASSFTADQSQHF.

The chain is built from TRBV25-1 and TRBJ2-2; D is unclear. V was trimmed by 8 bases and J by 5 bases, leaving 9 bases between them. CDR1 and CDR2 from the germline V gene are MGHDK and SYGVNS. CDR3 length equals 12 residues. As DNA, the CDR3 is TGTGCCAGCGTTCGAAGGACCGGGGAGCTGTTTTTT. Translated: CASVRRTGELFF.

This clonotype has more than one count but fewer than ten. This chain joins TRBV19 and TRBJ2-2; a weak D match, TRBD1 (7 bases). This CDR3 spans 17 amino acids. The germline V gene encodes CDR1 LNHDA and CDR2 SQIVND (reference sequence). V lost 4 bases to trimming and J lost 4 bases, with 19 bases between them. The CDR3 loop reads CASSTRQGGVGTGELFF. CDR3 DNA: TGTGCCAGTAGTACCCGACAGGGAGGTGTAGGCACCGGGGAGCTGTTTTTT.

This rearrangement joins TRBV24-1 to TRBJ1-5; D is ambiguous. Germline CDR1 reads KGHDR; CDR2 reads SFDVKD. The CDR3 sequence is 12 residues long. V lost 0 bases and J 11 bases, leaving 7 bases between the germline ends. In DNA, the CDR3 is TGTGCCACCAGTGATTTGGAGAAGACCCAGCATTTT. This translates into CATSDLEKTQHF.

As regards this clonotype: It is likely a read error, because the conserved phenylalanine at the end of the CDR3 is missing. J is TRBJ1-3 and V is TRBV25-1, with no clear D. This CDR3 has 11 amino acids. CDR1 and CDR2 from the germline V gene are MGHDK and SYGVNS. The CDR3 region is CVVRSGNTIYS. The DNA for the CDR3 is TGTGTCGTAAGATCTGGAAACACCATATATTCT.

In the case of this clonotype: Its ends do not fully match the called genes, so a read error is possible. This chain uses TRBV10-3 with TRBJ1-2; weak D call: TRBD1 (6 bases). From germline, CDR1 is ENHRY and CDR2 SYGVKD. CDR3 length: 17 amino acids. The CDR3 reads CASSYGGGQGRWLGYTF. In nucleotides, the CDR3 is TGTGCCAGCAGTTACGGCGGAGGGCAGGGGCGGTGGTTGGGCTACACCTTC.

The chain uses TRBV20-1 and TRBJ2-7; 10 bases map to TRBD2. J lost 0 bases, V lost 6 bases, and 11 bases had no gene match. Per the germline V gene, CDR1 is DFQATT and CDR2 is SNEGSKA (reference sequence). The CDR3 length is 16 residues. The CDR3 reads CSANVILAGLSYEQYF. CDR3 nucleotide sequence: TGCAGTGCAAATGTCATACTAGCGGGGCTCTCCTACGAGCAGTACTTC.

This chain connects TRBV27 to TRBJ1-5; D ambiguous. V dropped 3 bases and J dropped 2 bases, with 5 bases sitting between them. Germline values: CDR1 MNHEY, CDR2 SMNVEV (reference sequence). The CDR3 length is 13 residues. CDR3 in amino acids: CASSFVGNQPQHF. Written as DNA, the CDR3 is TGTGCCAGCAGTTTTGTCGGCAATCAGCCCCAGCATTTT.

The chain recombines TRBV10-3 with TRBJ1-2; possibly TRBD1 for D (5 bases). V lost 10 bases and J lost 0, with 15 bases in between. CDR1 and CDR2 from the germline V gene are ENHRY and SYGVKD. The CDR3 is 14 amino acids. This chain's CDR3 is CASKLGASNYGYTF. The CDR3 DNA is TGTGCCAGCAAGCTTGGGGCCTCTAACTATGGCTACACCTTC.

Ten or more counts support this clonotype. The gene calls are TRBV20-1 and TRBJ2-7, with D perhaps TRBD1 (6 bases). The CDR3 consists of 14 residues. The germline gives CDR1 DFQATT, CDR2 SNEGSKA (reference sequence). V shed 5 bases and J shed 4 bases, with 18 bases lying between them. CDR3 in DNA: TGCAGTGCTGGCCCAGGGGCAGATTTGTACGAGCAGTACTTC. This translates into CSAGPGADLYEQYF.

Turning to this clonotype: A read error may explain this, as a much larger clone is one base away. The CDR3: CASRVDRGGNYGFTF. CDR3 coding DNA: TGTGCCAGCAGGGTCGACAGGGGAGGGAACTATGGCTTCACCTTC. V gene TRBV25-1 combines with J gene TRBJ1-2; TRBD1 aligns across 8 bases. Germline V CDR1 and CDR2: MGHDK, SYGVNS. CDR3 length: 15 residues.

This clonotype has a count of ten or more. The chain has TRBV7-8 and TRBJ1-5, with unresolved D. The CDR3 contains 13 residues. Germline assignment: CDR1 SGHVS and CDR2 FQNEAQ. Trimming stripped 6 bases from V and 7 bases from J, with 13 bases between. The CDR3 bases are TGTGCCAGCAGTCTCCGTACGAACCAGCCCCAGCATTTT. Encoded protein: CASSLRTNQPQHF.

The chain recombines TRBV9 with TRBJ1-2; D ambiguous. V dropped 5 bases and J dropped 8 bases, with 10 bases sitting between them. Germline values: CDR1 SGDLS, CDR2 YYNGEE. CDR3 length: 11 residues. The CDR3: CASSAVGGYTF. CDR3 nucleotide sequence: TGTGCCAGCAGTGCCGTCGGAGGCTACACCTTC.

The chain is built from TRBV15 and TRBJ1-2; TRBD1 agrees at 11 bases. CDR1 and CDR2 (germline): LNHNV, YYDKDF (reference sequence). V lost 1 base and J lost 8; bases outside the gene matches: 6. The CDR3 covers 15 residues. The CDR3 nucleotides are TGTGCCACCAGCAGAGGGACAGGGGGCATTCGAGGCTACACCTTC. Its protein product is CATSRGTGGIRGYTF.

The V and J genes are TRBV9 and TRBJ1-4, with a weak D call TRBD1 (6 bases). The germline V gene has CDR1 SGDLS and CDR2 YYNGEE. There are 18 residues in the CDR3. V was trimmed by 0 bases and J by 6 bases, leaving 21 bases between them. CDR3 sequence: CASSVEDLAGGPYEKLFF. CDR3 nucleotides: TGTGCCAGCAGCGTAGAGGATCTAGCGGGGGGCCCTTATGAAAAACTGTTTTTT.

Note on this clonotype: One end of the junction does not line up with germline, which may come from a read error. The DNA of the CDR3 is TGCGCCAGCAGCCAAGCCACGGGGGTGGAGACCCAGTACTTC. This encodes CASSQATGVETQYF. The chain links TRBV7-9 to TRBJ2-5; TRBD2 might be the D (6 bases). Per germline, CDR1 SEHNR and CDR2 FQNEAQ (reference sequence). There are 14 residues in the CDR3.

This chain uses TRBV11-2 with TRBJ2-7, with 9 bases fitting TRBD1. The V segment lost 4 bases and the J segment 5 bases; nucleotides outside the gene matches: 12. CDR1 and CDR2 from the germline V gene are SGHAT and FQNNGV. This CDR3 is 16 amino acids long. In DNA form, the CDR3 reads TGTGCCAGCAGCTCGCGGGACAGGGAGTTTTTCAACGAGCAGTACTTC. As protein: CASSSRDREFFNEQYF.

CDR3 sequence (DNA): TGCAGTGCTAGTAACGGGCAGGGATACGAAAAGCAGTTCTTC. Its protein is CSASNGQGYEKQFF. The J gene is TRBJ2-1, the V gene TRBV20-1, with a tentative D call TRBD1 (5 bases). The CDR3 runs to 14 residues. Germline CDR1 and CDR2: DFQATT and SNEGSKA (reference sequence). Trimming stripped 3 bases from V and 11 bases from J, with 20 bases between.

A single count supports this clonotype. J is TRBJ1-5 and V is TRBV10-3; the D is unclear. Germline V gene lookup returns CDR1 ENHRY and CDR2 SYGVKD. The V end lost 10 bases, the J end lost 5 bases, and 21 bases lay between the germline ends. This CDR3 is 15 amino acids long. The CDR3 bases are TGTGCCAGCACCTGGGAGCCTTTGGGCGATCAGCCCCAGCATTTT. Translating it yields CASTWEPLGDQPQHF.

In its sample, this clonotype was seen many times. V gene TRBV10-3 combines with J gene TRBJ1-1; 7 bases fit TRBD1. V shed 4 bases, J shed 6 bases, and the junction held 8 bases outside the gene matches. The CDR3 is 14 residues long. CDR1 is ENHRY and CDR2 is SYGVKD in the germline V gene. CDR3 DNA sequence: TGTGCCATCAGTGTCACAGGGGCTTCGGCTGAAGCTTTCTTT. Translation: CAISVTGASAEAFF.

This clonotype was observed many times. The chain employs TRBV5-1 and TRBJ1-1, with 8 bases lining up with TRBD1. V dropped 0 bases and J dropped 7; count of bases not matched to a gene: 8. Per the germline V gene, CDR1 is SGHRS and CDR2 is YFSETQ. CDR3 length: 15 residues. The CDR3 DNA sequence: TGCGCCAGCAGCTTGGAGGACAGGGAAATTCGTGAAGCTTTCTTT. This sequence encodes CASSLEDREIREAFF.